This T cell receptor beta chain stems from a study of Graves' ophthalmopathy and Graves' hyperthyroidism. Points from the study as a whole: A model of 13 signatures distinguished ophthalmopathy from stable hyperthyroidism at roughly 86% sensitivity and 65% to 84% specificity. A majority of expanded thyroid clonotypes exceeding 0.001 frequency were likewise present in blood.

With respect to this clonotype: Antigen: not known. Relative to the germline gene, one junction end is altered; a read error may explain this.

Other autoimmune diseases, uncontrolled infections, pregnancy or lactation led to the exclusion of patients. PBMCs were isolated by Ficoll-Paque density gradient centrifugation, using roughly 9.7 ml of fresh peripheral blood as the starting material. CDR1 and CDR2 (germline): SGHTA, FQGTGA. The CDR3 totals 14 residues. Scientists amplified the TCR beta CDR3 regions from RNA transcripts. The library came from an HTBI-primed first-round RT-PCR and a second-round multiplex PCR. TCRdb analysed the multiplex PCR reads with MiXCR anew, one entry per CDR3 protein. The sample holds around 660,000 distinct CDR3 sequences, roughly two fifths seen once.

The genes are TRBV7-3 and TRBJ1-5, with D possibly matching TRBD1 (6 bases). The sequenced material came from peripheral blood. The source is an adult man with Graves' ophthalmopathy. Written as DNA, the CDR3 is TGTGCCAGCAGCGGGGGGCCGGATTATCAGACCCAGCATTTT. Translated: CASSGGPDYQTQHF.